These T cell receptor beta chains were read from a single sample in a study of beta chain features in type 1 diabetes. Sequencing was performed with immunoSEQ multiplex PCR; in TCRdb, only in-frame clones are kept and a portion is missing. Among 55,000 to 85,000 clones, approximately 47% were seen once, and the ten largest hold roughly 0.65%. The sequenced sample was central memory CD4+ T cells from blood. The receptors here all came from a man aged 25 to 45 with type 1 diabetes. The CDR3 runs from the conserved cysteine through the conserved F or W. The D gene is left open where the match is weak. The size of a clone is reported for some rows only, either as once, few or many, or as a class for expanded clones.

few,NA,TRBV7-9,TRBJ1-1,CASSKTESMNTEAFF,TGTGCCAGCAGCAAAACAGAGAGCATGAACACTGAAGCTTTCTTT
NA,TRBD1,TRBV18,TRBJ1-4,CASSPQPTGGEKLFF,TGTGCCAGCTCACCACAGCCAACAGGGGGTGAAAAACTGTTTTTT
NA,TRBD1,TRBV29-1,TRBJ2-6,CSVWTGESGANVLTF,TGCAGCGTTTGGACAGGGGAATCTGGGGCCAACGTCCTGACTTTC
NA,TRBD1,TRBV10-2,TRBJ2-7,CASSAPGQNYEQYF,TGCGCCAGCAGTGCTCCGGGACAGAACTACGAGCAGTACTTC
NA,TRBD1,TRBV25-1,TRBJ1-6,CASSVSGQGNSPLHF,TGTGCCAGCAGTGTTTCGGGACAGGGCAATTCACCCCTCCACTTT
NA,TRBD2,TRBV7-8,TRBJ2-7,CASSLRRELFGEQYF,TGTGCCAGCAGCTTAAGGCGGGAGCTTTTTGGCGAGCAGTACTTC
NA,TRBD1,TRBV5-1,TRBJ1-1,CASTLGGRENTEAFF,TGCGCCAGCACTTTAGGGGGCCGAGAGAACACTGAAGCTTTCTTT
NA,NA,TRBV7-9,TRBJ2-7,CASSRTVTYEQYF,TGTGCCAGCAGCCGCACGGTAACCTACGAGCAGTACTTC
NA,TRBD1,TRBV11-2,TRBJ2-3,CASSSQGSGTDTQYF,TGTGCCAGCAGCTCACAGGGGTCCGGCACAGATACGCAGTATTTT
NA,NA,TRBV5-4,TRBJ1-2,CASSLTGTPGGYTF,TGTGCCAGCAGCCTGACCGGGACACCGGGTGGCTACACCTTC
NA,NA,TRBV5-1,TRBJ1-1,CASSFGADTEAFF,TGCGCCAGCAGCTTTGGGGCAGACACTGAAGCTTTCTTT
NA,TRBD2,TRBV5-4,TRBJ2-7,CASSLGLAGVYEQYF,TGTGCCAGCAGCTTGGGACTAGCGGGAGTCTACGAGCAGTACTTC
few,NA,TRBV5-4,TRBJ2-7,CASSPSGGPSYEQYF,TGTGCCAGCAGCCCTAGTGGGGGCCCATCCTACGAGCAGTACTTC
NA,NA,TRBV10-3,TRBJ2-7,CATLSGLPYEQYF,TGTGCCACCCTCTCGGGATTACCCTACGAGCAGTACTTC
NA,TRBD2,TRBV4-1,TRBJ2-5,CASSLAGLARETQYF,TGCGCCAGCAGCCTCGCGGGACTAGCCAGAGAGACCCAGTACTTC
NA,NA,TRBV6-6,TRBJ2-7,CASSYAGDEQYF,TGTGCCAGCTCCTACGCAGGTGACGAGCAGTACTTC
NA,TRBD1,TRBV7-9,TRBJ1-1,CASSQGTVNTEAFF,TGTGCCAGCAGTCAGGGGACAGTCAACACTGAAGCTTTCTTT
NA,NA,TRBV9,TRBJ1-6,CASSGSPDRFSPLHF,TGTGCCAGCAGCGGTTCTCCCGACAGATTTTCACCCCTCCACTTT
NA,TRBD1,TRBV6-6,TRBJ2-3,CASSPTGESTDTQYF,TGTGCCAGCAGCCCCACAGGGGAGAGCACAGATACGCAGTATTTT
NA,TRBD2,TRBV5-5,TRBJ2-5,CASSLGGSGWETQYF,TGTGCCAGCAGCTTGGGCGGGAGCGGGTGGGAGACCCAGTACTTC
NA,NA,TRBV6-1,TRBJ2-2,CASSPRGVGGELFF,TGTGCCAGCAGTCCCAGGGGAGTCGGCGGGGAGCTGTTTTTT
NA,NA,TRBV11-2,TRBJ2-3,CASSWGTSTDTQYF,TGTGCCAGCAGCTGGGGGACTAGCACAGATACGCAGTATTTT
NA,NA,TRBV7-2,TRBJ2-1,CASSLASVGGQNEQFF,TGTGCCAGCAGCTTAGCGTCGGTGGGGGGGCAGAATGAGCAGTTCTTC